This T cell receptor (beta chain) emerged from a study of shared clonotypes between healthy human individuals. Study-wide background: CD8 memory received one plate per donor, CD8 naive two, CD4 memory three and CD4 naive three.

Sorted-subset replicate PCRs used 150 to 200 ng DNA, 30,000 or so T cell genomes. The protocol was immunoSEQ multiplex PCR, while the TCRdb copy is restricted to in-frame clones and leaves out a portion. The sample has about 2.2 million clones; about 93% are singletons. Naive CD8 isolation took CD45RO-negative cells positively selected for CCR7 and excluded terminally differentiated effector memory CD45RA+ cells. Nashville, Tennessee was home to all donors, each a Caucasian adult. Of note for this clone: Its antigen is undetermined.

Study-wide results and caveats: Sequencing depth was expected to affect clonotype sharing among donors.

The TCR was taken from a man between 18 and 29 years old in good health. Some clones in this sample may be carry-over from other donors' samples. The sequenced sample was naive CD8+ T cells from PBMCs.

The CDR3 DNA follows: TGTGCCAGTAGAGAAGCGACCGGGGCTTTCTTT. This sequence encodes CASREATGAFF. The chain has TRBV19 and TRBJ1-1; D gene unclear. The CDR3 length is 11 residues. V lost 6 bases and J lost 11, with 13 bases in between. Germline V gene data show CDR1 as LNHDA and CDR2 as SQIVND (reference sequence).